This is a list of T cell receptor beta chains from one sample in a study of shared T cell receptors in the human thymus. Data came from immunoSEQ multiplex PCR; TCRdb stores just in-frame clones and leaves some out. The sample yields 600,000 or so clones, 70% to 90% seen once. These same data were also listed under a study on human thymus T cells.

What was sequenced was thymocytes. Receptors were obtained from a boy younger than two with a congenital heart defect. The CDR3 runs from the conserved cysteine through the conserved F or W. A D gene is named only where the DNA matches it firmly. Clone sizes are given selectively: once, few, many, or a class where the clone is expanded.

v_gene	j_gene	abundance	d_gene	CDR3nt	CDR3aa
TRBV15	TRBJ2-3	.	.	TGTGCCACCAGCAGAGGCGGGGCTACAGATACGCAGTATTTT	CATSRGGATDTQYF
TRBV4-2	TRBJ2-5	.	TRBD2	TGTGCCAGCAGCCAAGTACTAGCGACTGAGACCCAGTACTTC	CASSQVLATETQYF
TRBV30	TRBJ2-3	once	.	TGTGCCTGGAGCGGGGGTGAAGTAGGTACGCAGTATTTT	CAWSGGEVGTQYF
TRBV19	TRBJ1-5	.	.	TGTGCCAGTACCGACAGTGGCAGACAGCCCCAGCATTTT	CASTDSGRQPQHF
TRBV7-9	TRBJ1-1	.	.	TGTGCCAGCAGGCAAGACAGTATCTACACTGAAGCTTTCTTT	CASRQDSIYTEAFF
TRBV28	TRBJ2-1	.	.	TGTGCCAGCAGTTTAGTTTTCGGCGGGCACGACTACAATGAGCAGTTCTTC	CASSLVFGGHDYNEQFF
TRBV5-4	TRBJ2-7	.	TRBD2	TGTGCCAGCAGCCCTGGACTAGCGGGAGGCAGCTCCTACGAGCAGTACTTC	CASSPGLAGGSSYEQYF
TRBV30	TRBJ2-7	few	TRBD2	TGTGCCTGGACCGGAGCGGGAGGCCACTACGAGCAGTACTTC	CAWTGAGGHYEQYF
TRBV6-4	TRBJ1-1	.	.	TGTGCCAGCAGTGACTCAGAGGGAACGGAAGCTTTCTTT	CASSDSEGTEAFF
TRBV18	TRBJ2-2	once	.	TGTGCCAGCTCACCTACGGTTATCGGGGAGCTGTTTTTT	CASSPTVIGELFF
TRBV4-3	TRBJ1-3	.	TRBD1	TGCGCCAGCAGCTGGCGTCGGGACAGGGAAAAACTTGGAAACACCATATATTTT	CASSWRRDREKLGNTIYF
TRBV7-5	TRBJ1-2	.	.	TGTGTCAGAAGATTTTCTTTAACCGGGACAGGGGGGACGGGCTACACCTTC	CVRRFSLTGTGGTGYTF
TRBV27	TRBJ1-2	.	.	TGTGCCAGCAGTTTCCGGGGTAACTATGGCTACACCTTC	CASSFRGNYGYTF
TRBV11-2	TRBJ2-5	.	.	TGTGCCAGCAGGGCGGGGGCAATCGGGGAGACCCAGTACTTC	CASRAGAIGETQYF
TRBV2	TRBJ1-5	.	.	TGTGCCAGCAGTGAAAGTCAGGGTAGGAAAAATAGCAATCAGCCCCAGCATTTT	CASSESQGRKNSNQPQHF
TRBV7-8	TRBJ2-3	.	.	TGTGCCAGCAGGGCTGACACACACACAGATACGCAGTATTTT	CASRADTHTDTQYF
TRBV4-1	TRBJ1-2	.	.	TGCGCCAGCAGCCAAGGTCGACTTAAACCGGGGTTTGACTATGGCTACACCTTC	CASSQGRLKPGFDYGYTF
TRBV29-1	TRBJ2-1	.	.	TGCAGCGGCCCTAGAGGCGAGCAGTTCTTC	CSGPRGEQFF
TRBV9	TRBJ1-1	.	.	TGTGCCAGCAGACCACGACAGGCGAACACTGAAGCTTTCTTT	CASRPRQANTEAFF
TRBV2	TRBJ1-1	.	.	TGTGCCAGCAGTGACGCCGTTCCCACTACCACCTTGAACACTGAAGCTTTCTTT	CASSDAVPTTTLNTEAFF
TRBV5-6	TRBJ1-2	.	.	TGTGCCAGCAGTCCACAAGCAACAGGGAGGGCCGTGGACTATGGCTACACCTTC	CASSPQATGRAVDYGYTF
TRBV29-1	TRBJ1-2	few	.	TGCAGCGTTGAATTTCACCGAAGGGAGGGTTATGGCTACACCTTC	CSVEFHRREGYGYTF
TRBV11-2	TRBJ2-7	once	TRBD1	TGTGCCAGCAGCTTAGTTGAGACAGGGTCCAACGAGCAGTACTTC	CASSLVETGSNEQYF
TRBV7-9	TRBJ1-1	.	.	TGTGCCAGCAGCTTAAGGTTCGGACAGATGAACACTGAAGCTTTCTTT	CASSLRFGQMNTEAFF
TRBV5-6	TRBJ2-1	.	TRBD2	TGTGCCAGCAGATTAGCGGGGGGTTCCTACAATGAGCAGTTCTTC	CASRLAGGSYNEQFF
TRBV6-5	TRBJ2-2	.	.	TGTGCCAGCACCTACAGCTACACCGGGGAGCTGTTTTTT	CASTYSYTGELFF
TRBV6-1	TRBJ1-6	.	TRBD1	TGTGCCAGCAGTGAAGTCTCTGGACAGGGGGGTTCACCCCTCCACTTT	CASSEVSGQGGSPLHF
TRBV6-4	TRBJ1-1	.	TRBD1	TGTGCCAGCAATCTTACGGGGACAGTGAACACTGAAGCTTTCTTT	CASNLTGTVNTEAFF
TRBV28	TRBJ2-3	once	.	TGTGCCAGCACCTCAGGGACTGGAGTTCAAACAGATACGCAGTATTTT	CASTSGTGVQTDTQYF
TRBV18	TRBJ2-7	.	TRBD1	TGTGCCAGCTCACCACCGACAGGGAAACAGTACTTC	CASSPPTGKQYF
TRBV6-1	TRBJ2-5	once	TRBD1	TGTGCCAGCTCGACAGGGGGTGGGCAAGAGACCCAGTACTTC	CASSTGGGQETQYF
TRBV13	TRBJ2-6	once	TRBD1	TGTGCCAGCAGCTCCAGGACAGGGGGGGGCGGGGCCAACGTCCTGACTTTC	CASSSRTGGGGANVLTF